This is a list of T cell receptor beta chains from one sample in a study of T-cell memory formation after mild COVID-19. TCRdb analysed the 5' RACE reads with MiXCR anew, one entry per CDR3 protein. This sample has 450,000 or so distinct CDR3 sequences; 20% occur once, and the top ten carry 7.5% to 9.5%. Sequenced sample: PBMCs or a T cell subset sorted from them (not recorded which). These receptors all stem from an adult woman who had mild COVID-19 (a few samples of this study predate the infection). Cell type and time point are not known. CDR3s leave out the opening cysteine and the closing phenylalanine or tryptophan. Where a row states a size, it is once, few, many or the class of an expanded clone; other rows omit it.

>TRBV6-5|.|TRBJ1-1
ASSYMSATLNTEAF
>TRBV29-1|few|TRBJ2-1
SVADGNEQF
>TRBV20-1|.|TRBJ2-3
SATWGLDTQY
>TRBV12-3/TRBV12-4|.|TRBJ1-5
ASSAEHRDLYQPQH
>TRBV25-1|few|TRBJ2-1
ASSERESFHNEQF
>TRBV29-1|few|TRBJ1-2
SVEEQGRYGYT
>TRBV5-1|.|TRBJ2-1
ASSLVVRDRGNEQF
>TRBV20-1|.|TRBJ2-7
SAREASGFYEQY
>TRBV5-1|many|TRBJ2-7
ASKTESYEQY
>TRBV5-1|.|TRBJ1-2
ASSIWTGGSYGYT
>TRBV5-1|.|TRBJ2-7
ASSSDSGNEQY
>TRBV5-1|few|TRBJ2-1
ASSLRGESYNEQF
>TRBV12-3/TRBV12-4|.|TRBJ2-7
ASTPSLARHYEQY
>TRBV2|few|TRBJ1-1
ASRGTGYTEAF
>TRBV6-1|few|TRBJ1-1
ASRGVGTWLSEAF
>TRBV15|.|TRBJ2-5
ATSRPTGGQETQY
>TRBV4-3|few|TRBJ2-7
ASSPGGGISYEQY
>TRBV27|.|TRBJ1-2
ASSRQGLRGYT
>TRBV7-7|few|TRBJ2-7
ASSPGAPHSYEQY
>TRBV12-3/TRBV12-4|many|TRBJ1-1
ASSFTQNTEAF
>TRBV30|.|TRBJ1-1
AWTWGVNTEAF
>TRBV28|few|TRBJ2-4
ASSLGPRGPTNIQY
>TRBV5-1|.|TRBJ2-7
ASSLGWTEYEQY
>TRBV6-6|few|TRBJ2-1
ASSTREGGYNEQF
>TRBV5-1|.|TRBJ2-1
ASSVTQGTYNEQF
>TRBV29-1|few|TRBJ1-1
SVGQGDTEAF
>TRBV5-1|few|TRBJ2-5
ASSLLRGGYQETQY
>TRBV19|once|TRBJ2-3
ASSRGRGDTQY
>TRBV29-1|few|TRBJ2-7
SVRDGIYEQY
>TRBV6-2/TRBV6-3|.|TRBJ2-1
ASSYSRGAGSRNEQF
>TRBV11-2|many|TRBJ2-5
ASSLGWGETQY
>TRBV7-6|few|TRBJ1-5
ASSVRVDQPQH
>TRBV15|many|TRBJ2-2
ATGRGGASTGELF
>TRBV7-9|.|TRBJ1-2
ASSLGGLTWDGYT
>TRBV12-3/TRBV12-4|.|TRBJ1-1
ASSPTGQGFSEAF
>TRBV2|many|TRBJ2-3
ASSEGNSGLRY
>TRBV29-1|.|TRBJ2-1
SVGLTGGIYNEQF
>TRBV24-1|.|TRBJ2-7
APERHRGGHEQY
>TRBV6-6|few|TRBJ2-4
ASSRTGPENIQY
>TRBV7-2|few|TRBJ2-7
ASSLGMGLAGESDYEQY
>TRBV5-1|.|TRBJ1-1
ASSTGTGSPSTEAF
>TRBV3-1|few|TRBJ2-3
ASSLLQGADTQY
>TRBV4-2|few|TRBJ2-3
ASRLRASGISSTDTQY
>TRBV19|.|TRBJ2-1
ATGLIRGGTYNEQF
>TRBV5-1|.|TRBJ1-1
ASSWARGPTEAF
>TRBV4-1|.|TRBJ2-3
ASSRATAGERTDTQY
>TRBV15|few|TRBJ2-2
ATGSVFGELF
>TRBV7-9|few|TRBJ2-5
ASSPAPGEGYQETQY
>TRBV24-1|many|TRBJ2-7
ATSAGSYEQY
>TRBV2|few|TRBJ2-6
ASNRLAVDSGANVLT
>TRBV12-3/TRBV12-4|.|TRBJ2-7
ASSSHGLVYEQY
>TRBV7-8|few|TRBJ2-7
ASSLATSYEQY
>TRBV5-1|few|TRBJ1-1
ASSPGQQNTEAF
>TRBV11-2|many|TRBJ1-2
ASSFGGTAKMEGGYT
>TRBV4-3|.|TRBJ1-1
ASSQVLQGGTEAF
>TRBV27|few|TRBJ2-1
ASSSKDRAYNEQF
>TRBV12-3/TRBV12-4|few|TRBJ2-1
ASSLSQGEVNEQF
>TRBV20-1|.|TRBJ2-7
SANQVAYEQY
>TRBV12-3/TRBV12-4|.|TRBJ1-5
ASSLGYFGTGVVSGNQPQH
>TRBV4-1|.|TRBJ2-7
ASSQENLFSGESSYEQY